This T cell receptor beta chain originates from a study of blood T cells in healthy people across ages. The study's findings and limits: Greater diversity and more naive CD4+ cells were seen in long-lived donors than in aged donors.

The authors ran a second PCR of about 6 to 11 cycles using a sample-barcoded 5' primer and a J-beta primer mix. Each of the cDNA molecules was tagged by a template-switch adaptor with 12 random nucleotides. Each of the samples gave a minimum of 2.5 million paired-end reads that contained CDR3. TCRdb re-called the 5' RACE reads through MiXCR, storing one row per CDR3 protein. The table includes around 1.5 million distinct CDR3 sequences, roughly 64% detected once. Germline V lookup: CDR1 MDHEN, CDR2 SYDVKM. The CDR3 has 14 amino acids. Trimming stripped 1 base from V and 7 bases from J, with 10 bases between. For this clonotype: Antigen specificity is unknown.

The chain combines TRBV28 with TRBJ1-4; possible D gene TRBD1, 5 bases. The sequencing sample was made of blood. The TCR originated in a man aged 18 to 29 in good health. The CDR3 bases are TGTGCCAGCAGTTTATTGTGGGGCGGTGAAAAACTGTTTTTT. As protein: CASSLLWGGEKLFF.